A selection of T cell receptor beta chains follows, all from one sample in a study of OX40 agonist ivuxolimab in advanced cancers. Assay: immunoSEQ multiplex PCR; the TCRdb copy retains only in-frame clones and omits some. There are 55,000 to 85,000 clones in the sample; 70% to 90% occur only once, and under 0.75% lies in the top ten. The sequencing here drew on CD4+ or CD8+ T cells sorted from blood, taken in a trial of the OX40 agonist ivuxolimab. These receptors were collected from an adult with an advanced solid tumor such as melanoma, head and neck, liver or kidney cancer. Each CDR3 is given with its conserved first and last residue. A D gene is named only where the DNA matches it firmly. The listing skips clone size in some rows; elsewhere it reads once, few, many or a size class.

.,TRBV7-2,TRBJ2-3,.,CASSLRPDTQYF,TGTGCCAGCAGCTTAAGACCAGATACGCAGTATTTT
TRBD2,TRBV5-6,TRBJ2-1,.,CASSLGQRGQFF,TGTGCCAGCAGCTTGGGACAGCGGGGGCAGTTCTTC
.,TRBV7-8,TRBJ2-1,.,CASRTYNNEQFF,TGTGCCAGCAGAACATACAACAATGAGCAGTTCTTC
TRBD1,TRBV5-1,TRBJ1-2,.,CASSPLTGEGYGYTF,TGCGCCAGCAGCCCCCTGACAGGGGAGGGCTATGGCTACACCTTC
.,TRBV19,TRBJ2-5,.,CASRSGHQETQYF,TGTGCCAGTAGATCGGGACACCAAGAGACCCAGTACTTC
.,TRBV21-1,TRBJ1-1,.,CASSKADWPNTEAFF,TGTGCCAGCAGCAAAGCGGACTGGCCGAACACTGAAGCTTTCTTT
TRBD1,TRBV7-2,TRBJ1-3,few,CASSPSLGPKTGWHF,TGTGCCAGCAGCCCATCGTTAGGCCCCAAGACAGGGTGGCATTTT
.,TRBV7-7,TRBJ2-7,.,CASSLDGSSYEQYF,TGTGCCAGCAGCTTAGATGGGAGCTCCTACGAGCAGTACTTC
TRBD2,TRBV28,TRBJ2-1,.,CASMTSGRPLYEQFF,TGTGCCAGCATGACTAGCGGGAGGCCTTTGTATGAGCAGTTCTTC
.,TRBV27,TRBJ2-7,.,CASSSYPGPTYEQYF,TGTGCCAGCAGTTCTTATCCCGGCCCTACCTACGAGCAGTACTTC
TRBD1,TRBV7-6,TRBJ2-5,.,CASSHLGQGQETQYF,TGTGCCAGCAGCCATCTAGGACAGGGCCAAGAGACCCAGTACTTC
TRBD2,TRBV5-4,TRBJ2-7,.,CASSGTSGTYEQYF,TGTGCCAGCAGCGGGACTAGCGGAACCTACGAGCAGTACTTC
TRBD2,TRBV6-6,TRBJ2-1,.,CASSGTSDYNEQFF,TGTGCCAGCAGTGGGACTAGCGACTACAATGAGCAGTTCTTC
TRBD1,TRBV6-5,TRBJ1-2,.,CASSYSRQGGGYTF,TGTGCCAGCAGTTACTCCAGGCAGGGGGGTGGCTACACCTTC
.,TRBV30,TRBJ2-5,.,CAWDRGSETQYF,TGTGCCTGGGATAGGGGTTCTGAGACCCAGTACTTC
TRBD1,TRBV5-1,TRBJ2-1,.,CASSLDRGGYNEQFF,TGCGCCAGCAGCTTGGACAGGGGTGGCTACAATGAGCAGTTCTTC
.,TRBV15,TRBJ1-6,.,CATSRATSPLHF,TGTGCCACCAGCAGAGCCACGTCACCCCTCCACTTT
.,TRBV28,TRBJ1-3,.,CASTRGPGNTIYF,TGTGCCAGCACACGGGGACCAGGAAACACCATATATTTT
TRBD1,TRBV10-3,TRBJ1-6,.,CAISDRDRSNSPLHF,TGTGCCATCAGTGACCGGGACAGAAGCAATTCACCCCTCCACTTT
.,TRBV19,TRBJ2-1,.,CASSRALNEQFF,TGTGCCAGTAGTAGGGCCCTCAATGAGCAGTTCTTC
.,TRBV7-9,TRBJ2-2,.,CASSLETNTGELFF,TGTGCCAGCAGCCTAGAGACGAACACCGGGGAGCTGTTTTTT
.,TRBV7-9,TRBJ2-3,.,CASSPRAGFMDTQYF,TGTGCCAGCAGCCCGCGGGCGGGGTTCATGGATACGCAGTATTTT
TRBD1,TRBV7-2,TRBJ2-5,.,CASSRIRTGASQYF,TGTGCCAGCAGCCGAATCAGGACAGGAGCAAGCCAGTACTTC
TRBD1,TRBV7-2,TRBJ2-3,.,CASSFSSTGETTDTQYF,TGTGCCAGCAGCTTCTCAAGTACAGGGGAGACGACAGATACGCAGTATTTT
TRBD2,TRBV11-2,TRBJ2-7,.,CASSNGLALAYEQYF,TGTGCCAGCAGCAACGGACTAGCGCTTGCCTACGAGCAGTACTTC
.,TRBV5-6,TRBJ2-4,.,CASSLEGVAKNIQYF,TGTGCCAGCAGCTTGGAGGGAGTAGCCAAAAACATTCAGTACTTC
.,TRBV7-3,TRBJ2-3,.,CASSPQPATSSTDTQYF,TGTGCCAGCAGCCCCCAACCTGCGACGTCTAGCACAGATACGCAGTATTTT
TRBD1,TRBV30,TRBJ1-5,.,CAWSSGGGNQPQHF,TGTGCCTGGAGTTCAGGGGGAGGGAATCAGCCCCAGCATTTT
.,TRBV2,TRBJ2-1,.,CASSLRRGNEQFF,TGTGCCAGCAGTCTACGGAGGGGCAATGAGCAGTTCTTC
TRBD2,TRBV10-1,TRBJ2-3,few,CASSDSKVAGTDTQYF,TGCGCCAGCAGTGATAGTAAGGTAGCGGGAACAGATACGCAGTATTTT
.,TRBV6-1,TRBJ2-3,.,CASSERNTQYF,TGTGCCAGCAGTGAACGGAATACGCAGTATTTT
.,TRBV21-1,TRBJ1-5,.,CASSKVQGNQPQHF,TGTGCCAGCAGCAAAGTACAGGGCAATCAGCCCCAGCATTTT
TRBD2,TRBV7-3,TRBJ2-2,.,CASSLTGTRGTGELFF,TGTGCCAGCAGCTTAACCGGGACTAGGGGCACCGGGGAGCTGTTTTTT
TRBD1,TRBV2,TRBJ1-1,.,CASRAGTANTEAFF,TGTGCCAGCAGGGCTGGGACAGCAAACACTGAAGCTTTCTTT
TRBD1,TRBV5-6,TRBJ1-4,.,CASSPTGTGEEKLFF,TGTGCCAGCAGCCCGACCGGGACAGGAGAGGAAAAACTGTTTTTT
TRBD1,TRBV5-1,TRBJ2-7,.,CASSLRVGTVARGEQYF,TGCGCCAGCAGCTTGCGGGTCGGGACAGTCGCAAGGGGGGAGCAGTACTTC
.,TRBV2,TRBJ2-2,.,CASSGRGVNTGELFF,TGTGCCAGCAGTGGTAGGGGAGTGAACACCGGGGAGCTGTTTTTT
TRBD1,TRBV29-1,TRBJ1-2,.,CSVGLQGYGYTF,TGCAGCGTTGGACTACAGGGGTATGGCTACACCTTC
.,TRBV10-3,TRBJ1-5,.,CAISESNGQPQHF,TGTGCCATCAGTGAGTCGAATGGTCAGCCCCAGCATTTT
TRBD1,TRBV5-1,TRBJ2-7,.,CASSLAGTGASYEQYF,TGCGCCAGCAGCTTGGCCGGGACAGGGGCCTCCTACGAGCAGTACTTC
TRBD2,TRBV19,TRBJ2-1,.,CASSIGDSGMYNEQFF,TGTGCCAGTAGTATAGGAGATAGCGGGATGTACAATGAGCAGTTCTTC
.,TRBV7-8,TRBJ1-4,.,CASSSQRVAGEKLFF,TGTGCCAGCAGCTCCCAGCGGGTGGCGGGTGAAAAACTGTTTTTT
TRBD2,TRBV5-1,TRBJ2-1,.,CASSLQPTSGYNEQFF,TGCGCCAGCAGCTTGCAACCGACTAGCGGGTACAATGAGCAGTTCTTC
TRBD1,TRBV10-3,TRBJ1-6,once,CAISPPGQNSPLHF,TGTGCCATCAGTCCACCGGGACAGAATTCACCCCTCCACTTT
TRBD1,TRBV7-2,TRBJ1-5,.,CASSSPGQGAWQPQHF,TGTGCCAGCAGCTCTCCGGGACAGGGGGCCTGGCAGCCCCAGCATTTT
TRBD1,TRBV18,TRBJ1-5,.,CASSPGEGAVNQPQHF,TGTGCCAGCTCACCAGGGGAGGGGGCGGTCAATCAGCCCCAGCATTTT
.,TRBV5-1,TRBJ2-7,.,CASSLVGPRPYEQYF,TGCGCCAGCAGCTTGGTTGGTCCGAGGCCCTACGAGCAGTACTTC
.,TRBV2,TRBJ1-2,.,CASSERLNYGYTF,TGTGCCAGCAGTGAAAGATTAAACTATGGCTACACCTTC
.,TRBV6-5,TRBJ2-4,.,CASSTGQRGNIQYF,TGTGCCAGCAGTACTGGACAGAGGGGAAACATTCAGTACTTC
TRBD1,TRBV7-8,TRBJ1-5,.,CASSLGTGGGQPQHF,TGTGCCAGCAGCTTAGGGACAGGGGGAGGTCAGCCCCAGCATTTT
.,TRBV30,TRBJ1-2,.,CAWSVVTLVYTF,TGTGCCTGGAGTGTAGTTACACTAGTCTACACCTTC